Listed here are 32 T cell receptor beta chains from one sample, sequenced in a study of T cells in Graves' hyperthyroidism and ophthalmopathy. The investigators amplified TCR beta CDR3 regions from RNA transcripts. TCR CDR3 underwent first-round RT-PCR with the HTBI primer set. TCRdb reprocessed the multiplex PCR reads with MiXCR, giving one entry per CDR3 protein. The sample records 250,000 or so distinct CDR3 sequences, about a sixth being singletons. The specimen was blood. These receptors were taken from a woman between 18 and 29 years old with Graves' ophthalmopathy.

At least ten counts were recorded for this clonotype. The rearrangement joins TRBV28 to TRBJ2-7; 11 nucleotides line up with TRBD2. The CDR3 length is 14 residues. Germline values: CDR1 MDHEN, CDR2 SYDVKM. Losses at the gene ends were 4 bases for V and 4 bases for J; bases not matched to a gene: 3. CDR3 in amino acids: CASSSLAGGYEQYF. The CDR3 nucleotides read TGTGCCAGCAGTTCGCTAGCGGGAGGATACGAGCAGTACTTC.

J is TRBJ2-5 and V is TRBV19; D might be TRBD1 (6 bases). The CDR3 is 18 residues long. From germline, CDR1 is LNHDA and CDR2 SQIVND (reference sequence). Trimming removed 7 bases at V and 2 bases at J, with 26 bases between. This CDR3 is CASTDRSGLERNQETQYF. The CDR3 region has the DNA TGTGCCAGTACAGACAGGAGTGGCCTCGAGAGAAATCAAGAGACCCAGTACTTC.

This clonotype was picked up many times. V usage is TRBV5-1 and J usage is TRBJ2-1, with D possibly called TRBD1 or TRBD2 (5 bases each). The CDR3 loop spans 11 amino acids. Germline V gene data show CDR1 as SGHRS and CDR2 as YFSETQ. The V end was cut by 5 bases, the J end by 7 bases, with 7 bases between. CDR3 DNA sequence: TGCGCCAGCAGGGGACGGAATGAGCAGTTCTTC. Its translation is CASRGRNEQFF.

The rearrangement links TRBV5-1 to TRBJ2-3; 12 bases are shared with TRBD2. The CDR3 sequence is 16 residues long. The germline gives CDR1 SGHRS, CDR2 YFSETQ. The junction had 4 bases not matched to a gene; V was cut back by 3 bases and J by 2 bases. The CDR3 is CASSWGTSGPTDTQYF. The CDR3 DNA sequence: TGCGCCAGCAGCTGGGGGACTAGCGGGCCCACAGATACGCAGTATTTT.

This sequence joins TRBV3-1 and TRBJ2-7, with D maybe TRBD2 (6 bases). The V gene lost 1 base and the J gene lost 5 bases, with 12 bases spanning the gap. CDR1 LGHDT and CDR2 YNNKEL come from the germline V gene (reference sequence). CDR3 length: 14 amino acids. The CDR3, as DNA: TGTGCCAGCAGCCAAGTCCTGGAGGGCAACGAGCAGTACTTC. Translated, it gives CASSQVLEGNEQYF.

This clonotype showed up many times. The V call is TRBV27, the J call TRBJ1-5, with 8 bases aligning to TRBD1. Germline CDR1 reads MNHEY; CDR2 reads SMNVEV (reference sequence). With 4 bases clipped from V and 2 bases from J, the junction kept 1 base outside the gene matches. The CDR3 has 14 residues. CDR3 sequence: CASSYRGGNQPQHF. DNA for the CDR3: TGTGCCAGCAGTTACAGGGGGGGCAATCAGCCCCAGCATTTT.

This clonotype was observed at least ten times. The CDR3 coding sequence is TGTGCCAGCAGCCCCTCCCTTGGGGGAACTGAAGCTTTCTTT. Translated: CASSPSLGGTEAFF. The chain links TRBV3-1 to TRBJ1-1, with a tentative D call TRBD1 (5 bases). The V end was cut by 4 bases, the J end by 5 bases, with 14 bases between. Germline V lookup: CDR1 LGHDT, CDR2 YNNKEL (reference sequence). CDR3 length equals 14 residues. The full variable domain, in which reference TRBV3-1 and TRBJ1-1 provide the parts outside the CDR3, is DTAVSQTPKYLVTQMGNDKSIKCEQNLGHDTMYWYKQDSKKFLKIMFSYNNKELIINETVPNRFSPKSPDKAHLNLHINSLELGDSAVYFCASSPSLGGTEAFFGQGTRLTVV.

Ten or more counts support this clonotype. The gene calls are TRBV12-3 or TRBV12-4 and TRBJ1-2; possible D gene TRBD1, 5 bases. The CDR3 consists of 14 residues. Trimming left V 7 bases short and J 1 base short, with 13 bases between. The CDR3 loop reads CASTHGTGNYGYTF. The CDR3, as DNA: TGTGCCAGCACCCACGGGACGGGTAACTATGGCTACACCTTC.

This clonotype showed up many times. CDR3 loop: CASTLLALSSYEQYF. The CDR3 region has the DNA TGTGCCAGCACCCTCCTAGCGCTCAGCTCCTACGAGCAGTACTTC. V and J are TRBV7-6 and TRBJ2-7, with D possibly being TRBD2 (6 bases). With 7 bases removed from V and 0 bases from J, the gap between germline ends came to 16 bases. Germline CDR1 SGHVS, CDR2 FNYEAQ. The CDR3 is 15 amino acids.

This clonotype was seen once. V is TRBV28 and J is TRBJ2-2, with 7 bases lining up with TRBD1. J lost 5 bases, V lost 4 bases, and 7 bases had no gene match. From germline, CDR1 is MDHEN and CDR2 SYDVKM. The CDR3 has 15 residues. As DNA, the CDR3 is TGTGCCAGCAGTTCTCTCGGGACAGCAACCGGGGAGCTGTTTTTT. It encodes CASSSLGTATGELFF. Combining the CDR3 with reference TRBV28 and TRBJ2-2 gives the whole variable domain DVKVTQSSRYLVKRTGEKVFLECVQDMDHENMFWYRQDPGLGLRLIYFSYDVKMKEKGDIPEGYSVSREKKERFSLILESASTNQTSMYLCASSSLGTATGELFFGEGSRLTVL.

This clonotype was counted at least ten times. The chain joins TRBV7-9 to TRBJ2-7; either TRBD1 or TRBD2 may fit D (5 bases each). The CDR3 has 14 amino acids. CDR1 and CDR2 (germline): SEHNR, FQNEAQ (reference sequence). Between the trimmed V and J ends, which lost 1 base and 7 bases, there was a span of 14 bases. The CDR3 sequence: CASSLGDPPLEQYF. The CDR3 region has the DNA TGTGCCAGCAGCTTAGGGGACCCTCCGTTGGAGCAGTACTTC.

This clonotype has more than one count but fewer than ten. V and J are TRBV5-5 and TRBJ2-1; weak D call: TRBD1 (6 bases). The germline V gene has CDR1 SGHKS and CDR2 YYEKEE (reference sequence). V lost 4 bases and J lost 6, with 20 bases in between. The CDR3 runs to 16 residues. CDR3 loop: CASSQDGTSFSNEQFF. CDR3 in DNA: TGTGCCAGCAGCCAAGACGGGACATCTTTTTCCAATGAGCAGTTCTTC.

This clonotype was observed many times. The chain joins TRBV2 to TRBJ1-1; D remains unclear. Germline V gene lookup returns CDR1 SNHLY and CDR2 FYNNEI. This CDR3 is 12 amino acids long. Trimming cost V 5 bases and J 6 bases, with 10 bases left between them. This CDR3 is CASSLVSPEAFF. CDR3 coding DNA: TGTGCCAGCAGTCTCGTCAGCCCTGAAGCTTTCTTT. The full variable domain, its missing parts supplied by reference TRBV2 and TRBJ1-1, is EPEVTQTPSHQVTQMGQEVILRCVPISNHLYFYWYRQILGQKVEFLVSFYNNEISEKSEIFDDQFSVERPDGSNFTLKIRSTKLEDSAMYFCASSLVSPEAFFGQGTRLTVV.

V usage is TRBV28 and J usage is TRBJ2-1, with 10 bases matching TRBD2. The V gene's germline CDR1 is MDHEN and CDR2 SYDVKM. J was trimmed by 6 bases and V by 2 bases; bases with no gene match: 4. The CDR3 consists of 15 residues. The CDR3 loop is CASSLRVAGGNEQFF. For the CDR3, the DNA is TGTGCCAGCAGTTTAAGGGTAGCGGGAGGCAATGAGCAGTTCTTC.

This clonotype was picked up many times. The chain joins TRBV7-2 to TRBJ2-3; no reliable D call. Germline CDR1 and CDR2: SGHTA and FQGNSA. V was trimmed by 1 base and J by 6 bases, leaving 11 bases between them. The CDR3 spans 14 residues. The CDR3 bases are TGTGCCAGCAGCTTAGGGCTAGGAGCCGATACGCAGTATTTT. Protein product: CASSLGLGADTQYF.

Many counts were recorded for this clonotype. The chain joins TRBV2 to TRBJ1-1; D is unclear. CDR3 size: 13 residues. Germline assignment: CDR1 SNHLY and CDR2 FYNNEI. The germline V and J ends were trimmed by 7 bases and 1 base, with 10 bases remaining between them. Written as DNA, the CDR3 is TGTGCCAGCAAGGCACAGCGGAACACTGAAGCTTTCTTT. Protein sequence: CASKAQRNTEAFF.

This clonotype was seen repeatedly, ten times or more. V usage is TRBV20-1 and J usage is TRBJ1-4, with D maybe TRBD1 (5 bases). Germline CDR1 and CDR2: DFQATT and SNEGSKA (reference sequence). The CDR3 length is 11 residues. In DNA form, the CDR3 reads TGCAGGGGGGGGACTAATGAAAAACTGTTTTTT. It translates to CRGGTNEKLFF.

This clonotype has at least ten counts. The chain uses TRBV7-9 and TRBJ1-1; no firm D call. Germline V gene lookup returns CDR1 SEHNR and CDR2 FQNEAQ (reference sequence). The CDR3 sequence is 14 residues long. V was trimmed by 1 base and J by 1 base, leaving 7 bases between them. CDR3 DNA sequence: TGTGCCAGCAGCTTAGGACGGACGAACACTGAAGCTTTCTTT. This sequence encodes CASSLGRTNTEAFF.

The chain carries TRBV4-1 and TRBJ1-2; 7 nucleotides align to TRBD1. The junction had 14 bases not matched to a gene; V was cut back by 4 bases and J by 0 bases. The length of the CDR3 is 18 residues. Germline V gene lookup returns CDR1 MGHRA and CDR2 YSYEKL. This chain's CDR3 is CASSPPIGTDLANYGYTF. The CDR3 nucleotides are TGCGCCAGCAGCCCACCGATAGGGACAGACTTAGCTAACTATGGCTACACCTTC.

This clonotype has ten or more counts. The gene calls are TRBV12-3 or TRBV12-4 and TRBJ1-4; no definite D call. Trimming pared 1 base from V and 3 bases from J, leaving 9 bases between. This CDR3 has 15 residues. CDR3: CASSLDPSSNEKLFF. The CDR3 coding sequence is TGTGCCAGCAGTTTAGATCCGAGCTCTAATGAAAAACTGTTTTTT.

This clonotype appeared many times. The chain links TRBV5-1 to TRBJ2-2, with D hard to call. Germline loops: CDR1 SGHRS, CDR2 YFSETQ. The V and J ends lost 10 bases and 2 bases respectively, with 12 bases between them. This CDR3 region has 13 residues. CDR3 in DNA: TGCGCCGTACGGCTGGGCAACACCGGGGAGCTGTTTTTT. Its protein product is CAVRLGNTGELFF.

This clonotype has more than one count but fewer than ten. The gene calls are TRBV4-1 and TRBJ2-3; TRBD2 agrees at 12 bases. The CDR3 contains 18 residues. V shed 8 bases and J 5 bases; nucleotides not matched to a gene: 17. Germline CDR1 reads MGHRA; CDR2 reads YSYEKL. CDR3 nucleotide sequence: TGCGCCAGCTCGTCGATCGGGGTGACTAGCGGGGGTCGAGATACGCAGTATTTT. As protein: CASSSIGVTSGGRDTQYF.

This clonotype was found many times. DNA for the CDR3: TGTGCCAGCAGAGAGGGACAGGCCCTCTACGAGCAGTACTTC. Translating it yields CASREGQALYEQYF. The chain couples TRBV6-1 to TRBJ2-7, with 8 nucleotides matching TRBD1. With 6 bases clipped from V and 3 bases from J, the junction kept 7 bases outside the gene matches. The CDR3 extends over 14 amino acids. The germline V gene encodes CDR1 MNHNS and CDR2 SASEGT.

In its sample, this clonotype was seen many times. The chain carries TRBV28 and TRBJ2-7; 10 bases map to TRBD2. V was pared by 5 bases and J by 1 base, with 11 bases of the junction left unmatched. CDR3 length: 17 amino acids. Germline V gene data show CDR1 as MDHEN and CDR2 as SYDVKM. The CDR3 is CASSPPTSGKISYEQYF. CDR3 DNA: TGTGCCAGCAGTCCCCCCACTAGCGGGAAAATTTCCTACGAGCAGTACTTC. Combining the CDR3 with reference TRBV28 and TRBJ2-7 gives the whole variable domain DVKVTQSSRYLVKRTGEKVFLECVQDMDHENMFWYRQDPGLGLRLIYFSYDVKMKEKGDIPEGYSVSREKKERFSLILESASTNQTSMYLCASSPPTSGKISYEQYFGPGTRLTVT.

A few counts support this clonotype. This chain connects TRBV4-3 to TRBJ2-2; 11 bases match TRBD2. CDR3 length: 16 residues. V gave up 1 base and J gave up 6 bases; unmatched junction bases: 4. Germline V CDR1 and CDR2: LGHNA, YSLEER. Written as DNA, the CDR3 is TGCGCCAGCAGCCAAGGACTAGCGGGATATTCCGGGGAGCTGTTTTTT. As protein: CASSQGLAGYSGELFF.

This clonotype was found many times. The chain employs TRBV27 and TRBJ2-7; TRBD2 matches at 8 bases. Germline loops: CDR1 MNHEY, CDR2 SMNVEV (reference sequence). CDR3 size: 15 residues. V trimming: 7 bases; J trimming: 3 bases; junction bases outside the gene matches: 11. The DNA for the CDR3 is TGTGCCAGCAAACCGGGGGGGGGACGGGGCTACGAGCAGTACTTC. Its translation is CASKPGGGRGYEQYF.

The V gene is TRBV3-1, the J gene TRBJ1-2, with D perhaps TRBD1 (6 bases). The V gene's germline CDR1 is LGHDT and CDR2 YNNKEL (reference sequence). Trimming removed 4 bases from V and 8 bases from J, with 17 bases in between. The CDR3 runs to 14 residues. The DNA for the CDR3 is TGTGCCAGCAGCCCATATAGCGGGGGGCCCGGCTACACCTTC. Residues: CASSPYSGGPGYTF.

This clonotype was detected ten times or more. This rearrangement joins TRBV6-4 to TRBJ2-3; a possible D gene is TRBD2 (6 bases). CDR1 and CDR2 (germline): MRHNA, SNTAGT. Trimming removed 2 bases from V and 0 bases from J, with 6 bases in between. The CDR3 contains 14 residues. CDR3 region: CASSDGTSTDTQYF. CDR3 bases: TGTGCCAGCAGTGACGGGACTAGCACAGATACGCAGTATTTT.

This clonotype has a count of ten or more. The chain carries TRBV7-3 and TRBJ2-3, with 7 bases that match TRBD2. This CDR3 has 14 residues. With 1 base clipped from V and 4 bases from J, the junction kept 2 bases outside the gene matches. The germline CDR1 and CDR2 sequences are SGHTA and FQGTGA. CDR3 amino acids: CASSLRGGADTQYF. The CDR3 coding sequence is TGTGCCAGCAGCTTAAGGGGGGGGGCAGATACGCAGTATTTT.

The chain links TRBV3-1 to TRBJ2-7, with a weak D call TRBD1 (5 bases). The CDR3 loop spans 13 amino acids. Per the germline V gene, CDR1 is LGHDT and CDR2 is YNNKEL (reference sequence). V lost 7 bases, J lost 6 bases, and 16 bases lay in between. CDR3 in DNA: TGTGCCAGCATGGATCTGGGGCTGGGCGAGCAGTACTTC. Its translation is CASMDLGLGEQYF.

The chain is built from TRBV30 and TRBJ1-2; D is perhaps TRBD1 (5 bases). The CDR3 runs 13 residues. V was shortened by 6 bases and J by 5 bases, with 16 bases between the two germline ends. The germline gives CDR1 GTSNPN, CDR2 SVGIG (reference sequence). The CDR3 reads CACQPGTTYGYTF. For the CDR3, the DNA is TGTGCCTGTCAACCCGGGACGACGTATGGCTACACCTTC.

The V and J genes are TRBV20-1 and TRBJ1-4; TRBD1 might be the D (5 bases). CDR3 length: 13 amino acids. Looked up from germline, CDR1 is DFQATT and CDR2 is SNEGSKA (reference sequence). This chain's CDR3 is CTGRQTTNEKLFF. The CDR3, as DNA: TGCACTGGGAGACAGACAACTAATGAAAAACTGTTTTTT.